A single sample is the source of the 24 T cell receptor beta chains below, sequenced in a study of regulatory T cells in long-lasting Graves disease. iRepertoire HTBI primers and Arm-PCR of CDR3 regions built TCR beta libraries. TCRdb called the multiplex PCR reads again in MiXCR, with one record for every CDR3 protein. The sample lists about 240,000 distinct CDR3 sequences; roughly a fifth were seen once. The time point was: newly diagnosed GD, antithyroid drugs for less than 3 months. PBMC RNA served as the TCR library source. The input for sequencing was peripheral blood mononuclear cells (PBMCs), taken at new diagnosis, from a patient treated with antithyroid drugs. The receptors were gathered from a female donor with Graves disease.

This clonotype has a count of ten or more. The V call is TRBV11-2, the J call TRBJ2-4; D not resolved. The CDR3 loop spans 11 amino acids. The ends were cut back, 6 bases at V and 8 bases at J, with 8 bases in the middle. Germline V gene data show CDR1 as SGHAT and CDR2 as FQNNGV. The CDR3 region is CASSLDDIQYF. The CDR3 coding sequence is TGTGCCAGCAGTTTGGATGACATTCAGTACTTC.

Many counts were recorded for this clonotype. This chain connects TRBV12-3 or TRBV12-4 to TRBJ1-2, with 8 bases aligning to TRBD1. The CDR3 length is 13 residues. Unmatched junction bases numbered 7, after V lost 6 bases and J lost 7 bases. CDR3 residues: CASSPGGAFGYTF. Written as DNA, the CDR3 is TGTGCCAGCAGCCCAGGGGGCGCGTTTGGCTACACCTTC.

The sample holds a few counts of this clonotype. The chain joins TRBV19 to TRBJ2-7; D perhaps matches TRBD1 (5 bases). This CDR3 region has 14 residues. In germline, CDR1 is LNHDA, CDR2 SQIVND (reference sequence). Trimming pared 4 bases from V and 5 bases from J, leaving 15 bases between. CDR3 residues: CASSNRGEGDEQYF. In DNA, the CDR3 is TGTGCCAGTAGTAACCGTGGAGAAGGGGACGAGCAGTACTTC.

V usage is TRBV6-1 and J usage is TRBJ2-7; no reliable D call. This CDR3 region has 19 residues. Germline CDR1 is MNHNS and CDR2 is SASEGT. Trimming stripped 1 base from V and 2 bases from J, with 24 bases between. The CDR3 here is CASSEEPSSRWQDTYEQYF. The CDR3 nucleotides are TGTGCCAGCAGTGAAGAGCCCAGCTCCCGGTGGCAGGATACCTACGAGCAGTACTTC.

The sample holds many counts of this clonotype. The V call is TRBV20-1, the J call TRBJ2-2; the D is unclear. The V and J ends lost 3 bases and 5 bases respectively, with 4 bases between them. Germline V gene data show CDR1 as DFQATT and CDR2 as SNEGSKA (reference sequence). The CDR3 length is 11 residues. As DNA, the CDR3 is TGCAGTGCTAGCGGGACCGGGGAGCTGTTTTTT. This gives the protein CSASGTGELFF.

Ten or more counts support this clonotype. The chain links TRBV10-3 to TRBJ2-7; 7 positions match TRBD2. V lost 2 bases, J lost 6 bases, and 10 bases stayed unmatched. The V gene's germline CDR1 is ENHRY and CDR2 SYGVKD. CDR3 length: 15 residues. The DNA for the CDR3 is TGTGCCATCAGTGAGGGGCCGGGACTAACCTCCGAGCAGTACTTC. This codes for CAISEGPGLTSEQYF.

This clonotype was observed at least ten times. The chain is built from TRBV2 and TRBJ2-1; D unresolved. The CDR3 is made up of 16 amino acids. Germline lookup yields CDR1 SNHLY and CDR2 FYNNEI. The germline V and J ends were trimmed by 2 bases and 0 bases, with 11 bases remaining between them. The CDR3 region has the DNA TGTGCCAGCAGTGAACGGCCTTTGCCCTCCTACAATGAGCAGTTCTTC. The encoded protein is CASSERPLPSYNEQFF.

In this sample, this clonotype turned up many times. J is TRBJ2-6 and V is TRBV7-8; TRBD1 agrees at 8 bases. The CDR3 is made up of 15 amino acids. V shed 7 bases, J shed 2 bases, and the junction held 4 bases outside the gene matches. Germline V gene lookup returns CDR1 SGHVS and CDR2 FQNEAQ. This CDR3 is CASISQGAGANVLTF. Here the CDR3 DNA reads TGTGCCAGCATATCACAGGGGGCTGGGGCCAACGTCCTGACTTTC.

This clonotype was counted at least ten times. The gene calls are TRBV20-1 and TRBJ1-3; the D gene is possibly TRBD1 (5 bases). The CDR3 is 14 residues long. Germline-derived CDR1 and CDR2 are DFQATT and SNEGSKA (reference sequence). The V and J ends lost 4 bases and 2 bases respectively, with 12 bases between them. The CDR3 nucleotides read TGCAGTGCTACAAAGGGGTTGACTGGAAACACCATATATTTT. Translation: CSATKGLTGNTIYF.

This clonotype was observed many times. The chain combines TRBV12-3 or TRBV12-4 with TRBJ2-3; D perhaps matches TRBD1 (6 bases). CDR3 length: 15 residues. V dropped 3 bases and J dropped 0 bases, with 10 bases sitting between them. CDR3 in amino acids: CASSFTGLSTDTQYF. The CDR3 DNA reads TGTGCCAGCAGTTTCACAGGGCTCAGCACAGATACGCAGTATTTT.

J is TRBJ1-4 and V is TRBV15; D remains unclear. This CDR3 contains 16 residues. The V gene's germline CDR1 is LNHNV and CDR2 YYDKDF (reference sequence). Between the trimmed V and J ends, which lost 0 bases and 2 bases, there was a span of 10 bases. The CDR3 is CATSRDRGSTNEKLFF. The CDR3 DNA sequence: TGTGCCACCAGCAGAGATCGCGGCAGTACTAATGAAAAACTGTTTTTT.

This clonotype was seen ten or more times. Here the CDR3 DNA reads TGTGCCAGCAGTAAATCAGGGCGCCTTGACACTGAAGCTTTCTTT. Protein product: CASSKSGRLDTEAFF. The chain couples TRBV2 to TRBJ1-1; possible D gene TRBD1, 5 bases. Germline assignment: CDR1 SNHLY and CDR2 FYNNEI. V gave up 5 bases and J gave up 3 bases, with 16 bases separating them. The CDR3 has 15 amino acids.

This clonotype was detected many times. The V and J genes are TRBV4-1 and TRBJ2-5; 8 bases are a match to TRBD2. Germline V lookup: CDR1 MGHRA, CDR2 YSYEKL. The CDR3 has 14 amino acids. V gave up 0 bases and J gave up 4 bases; unmatched junction bases: 1. CDR3 nucleotide sequence: TGCGCCAGCAGCCAAGACCGGGGGGGAGAGACCCAGTACTTC. As protein: CASSQDRGGETQYF.

This clonotype was recorded many times. In nucleotides, the CDR3 is TGTGCCAGCACGGGTGGGCTTAATGAAAAACTGTTTTTT. This codes for CASTGGLNEKLFF. The chain recombines TRBV28 with TRBJ1-4; D not resolved. The V end was cut by 7 bases, the J end by 4 bases, with 10 bases between. CDR1 and CDR2 from the germline V gene are MDHEN and SYDVKM. The CDR3 contains 13 residues.

This clonotype was seen repeatedly, ten times or more. This rearrangement joins TRBV7-2 to TRBJ2-6, with D possibly being TRBD1 (5 bases). In germline, CDR1 is SGHTA, CDR2 FQGNSA. V lost 3 bases and J lost 0, with 12 bases in between. The length of the CDR3 is 17 residues. Written as DNA, the CDR3 is TGTGCCAGCAGCTTGGGCAGGGCTAGCTCTGGGGCCAACGTCCTGACTTTC. It is translated as CASSLGRASSGANVLTF.

The table lists this clonotype with many counts. This chain joins TRBV15 and TRBJ2-1; D unclear. There are 13 residues in the CDR3. Looked up from germline, CDR1 is LNHNV and CDR2 is YYDKDF (reference sequence). Trimming cost V 5 bases and J 5 bases, with 10 bases left between them. The CDR3 region is CATSRSRNNEQFF. The CDR3 nucleotides read TGTGCCACCAGCCGGAGCAGAAACAATGAGCAGTTCTTC.

This clonotype was recorded at least ten times. The chain joins TRBV6-9 to TRBJ2-1; 8 bases are a match to TRBD2. This CDR3 spans 16 amino acids. V shed 3 bases and J 4 bases; nucleotides not matched to a gene: 8. Looked up from germline, CDR1 is MNHGY and CDR2 is SVAAGI. This chain's CDR3 is CASSYIAGKEYNEQFF. CDR3 DNA: TGTGCCAGCAGTTACATAGCGGGAAAGGAATACAATGAGCAGTTCTTC.

This clonotype was recorded at least ten times. V is TRBV20-1 and J is TRBJ2-3; TRBD1 might be the D (5 bases). Germline CDR1 is DFQATT and CDR2 is SNEGSKA (reference sequence). V gave up 4 bases and J gave up 2 bases, with 10 bases separating them. CDR3 length: 13 amino acids. CDR3 region: CSATQDITDTQYF. The CDR3 DNA is TGCAGTGCTACTCAGGACATCACAGATACGCAGTATTTT.

Many counts were recorded for this clonotype. This rearrangement joins TRBV20-1 to TRBJ1-1; the D is unclear. V gave up 6 bases and J gave up 1 base, with 12 bases separating them. Germline-derived CDR1 and CDR2 are DFQATT and SNEGSKA (reference sequence). The CDR3 length is 13 residues. Here the CDR3 DNA reads TGCAGTGCCAGTCTTAGGGAGAACACTGAAGCTTTCTTT. Translated: CSASLRENTEAFF.

This clonotype has ten or more counts. The chain is built from TRBV11-3 and TRBJ1-6; no reliable D call. The CDR3 covers 13 residues. Germline-derived CDR1 and CDR2 are SGHNT and YENEEA. V dropped 1 base and J dropped 8 bases, with 6 bases sitting between them. The CDR3 region has the DNA TGTGCCAGCAGCTTAGGATTGGATTCACCCCTCCACTTT. As protein: CASSLGLDSPLHF. Combining the CDR3 with reference TRBV11-3 and TRBJ1-6 gives the whole variable domain EAGVVQSPRYKIIEKKQPVAFWCNPISGHNTLYWYLQNLGQGPELLIRYENEEAVDDSQLPKDRFSAERLKGVDSTLKIQPAELGDSAVYLCASSLGLDSPLHFGNGTRLTVT.

This clonotype was detected ten times or more. The junction departs from the called germline gene at one end, perhaps through a read error. This chain uses TRBV7-2 with TRBJ2-7, with 11 nucleotides matching TRBD2. This CDR3 has 15 amino acids. Germline CDR1 reads SGHTA; CDR2 reads FQGNSA. The CDR3 region is CASSQGLAGPYEQYF. CDR3 nucleotides: TGCGCCAGCAGCCAAGGACTAGCGGGCCCCTACGAGCAGTACTTC.

The table lists this clonotype with a count of one. A single base separates this from a much larger clone, so it may be a read error. This sequence joins TRBV4-3 and TRBJ2-1, with D unclear. CDR3 size: 14 residues. Germline loops: CDR1 LGHNA, CDR2 YSLEER. CDR3 region: CASSQDRNYNEQSF. Here the CDR3 DNA reads TGCGCCAGCAGCCAAGATAGAAATTACAATGAGCAGTCCTTC.

This clonotype was picked up a small number of times. With a much larger clone just one base away, this may be a read error. DNA for the CDR3: TGTGCCAGCTCACCACCTCGTCAGCCCCAGCATTTT. The encoded protein is CASSPPRQPQHF. The chain employs TRBV18 and TRBJ1-5; D gene uncertain. V was pared by 0 bases and J by 6 bases, with 3 bases between. Germline lookup yields CDR1 KGHSH and CDR2 LQKENI. This CDR3 comprises 12 residues.

On this clonotype itself: The conserved phenylalanine or tryptophan is not found at the CDR3 terminus, so this likely reflects a read error. V and J are TRBV27 and TRBJ1-5; D is unclear. The V end lost 11 bases, the J end lost 9 bases, and 8 bases lay between the germline ends. Germline lookup yields CDR1 MNHEY and CDR2 SMNVEV (reference sequence). The CDR3 length is 9 residues. The CDR3 DNA reads TGTGCCGGAAGCGGGCCCCAGCATTCT. Translated: CAGSGPQHS.